The clone carrying this T cell receptor beta chain was counted ten times or more. The antigen is undetermined. The data were taken from a study of T-cell memory formation after mild COVID-19. Study-wide context: There were largely donor-specific TCR clusters. Study-wide results and caveats: Memory sampled before infection contained some responding clones, suggesting cross-reactive memory joined. CD4/CD8 balance held among clones contracting day 15 to 85, and later expanders leaned CD4+.

CDR3 length equals 12 residues. Trimming removed 3 bases from V and 6 bases from J, with 8 bases in between. In germline, CDR1 is SEHNR, CDR2 FQNEAQ (reference sequence). Constant-segment-primed 5'RACE gave TCR alpha and TCR beta cDNA libraries with sample barcodes and UMIs. TCRdb re-derived calls from the 5' RACE reads in MiXCR, one entry per CDR3 protein. Of some 130,000 distinct CDR3 sequences in the sample, approximately 5.9% were seen once. Sequencing was performed on PBMCs or a T cell subset sorted from them (not recorded which). J is TRBJ1-1 and V is TRBV7-9; D is possibly TRBD1 (6 bases). The sequence derives from an adult woman who had mild COVID-19 (a few samples of this study predate the infection). Cell type and time point are not known. The CDR3 protein is CASSFAGAEAFF. The CDR3 DNA reads TGTGCCAGCAGCTTTGCAGGGGCTGAAGCTTTCTTT.